This TCR beta chain was observed in a study of Graves' ophthalmopathy and Graves' hyperthyroidism. Background on the study: Prior to any treatment, peripheral blood was collected at the time of initial diagnosis.

This CDR3 has 12 residues. Trimming took 5 bases from V and 4 from J, leaving 6 bases between them. RNA transcripts served as template for amplifying TCR beta CDR3 sequences. Investigators did first-round RT-PCR with HTBI primers, then second-round multiplex PCR. TCRdb re-called the multiplex PCR reads through MiXCR, storing one row per CDR3 protein. The sample has hundreds of thousands of distinct CDR3 sequences, more than 20% seen once. This clonotype came up many times. This receptor was taken from a woman aged 18-29 years with stable Graves' hyperthyroidism. The chain combines TRBV12-3 or TRBV12-4 with TRBJ1-3, with D possibly being TRBD1 (5 bases). Sample: peripheral blood. This chain's CDR3 is CASSRGGNTIYF. The CDR3 nucleotides read TGTGCCAGCAGTCGGGGGGGAAACACCATATATTTT.